A selection of T cell receptor beta chains follows, all from one sample in a study of OX40 agonist ivuxolimab in advanced cancers. TCRdb's copy holds only in-frame clones and misses some; the assay was immunoSEQ multiplex PCR. The table records nearly 80,000 clones, around four fifths of them present only once. The sequenced sample was CD4+ or CD8+ T cells sorted from blood, obtained in a trial of the OX40 agonist ivuxolimab. Receptors were obtained from an adult with an advanced solid tumor such as melanoma, head and neck, liver or kidney cancer. Both conserved end residues are part of each CDR3. The D gene is left open where the match is weak. Clone size is shown for a subset of rows, as once, few, many or a class of expanded clone.

>TRBV7-9|TRBJ1-1|NA|TRBD1
TGTGCCAGCAGCCCGGCAGGGGGTTCTGAAGCTTTCTTT
CASSPAGGSEAFF
>TRBV7-2|TRBJ2-7|NA|NA
TGTGCCAGCAGCCTGGGGGTCCCGGTACAATACGAGCAGTACTTC
CASSLGVPVQYEQYF
>TRBV28|TRBJ1-2|NA|TRBD1
TGTGCCAGCAGTCCCGGACAGGGGGCTGGCGGCTACACCTTC
CASSPGQGAGGYTF
>TRBV7-2|TRBJ2-1|NA|NA
TGTGCCAGCAGCTTAGTGGGGGGCCTTAACAATGAGCAGTTCTTC
CASSLVGGLNNEQFF
>TRBV2|TRBJ1-4|NA|NA
TGTGCCAGCAGTGAGGGCGAAAAACTGTTTTTT
CASSEGEKLFF
>TRBV19|TRBJ2-6|NA|NA
TGTGCCAGTAGTATCTGGGTTTCTGGGGCCAACGTCCTGACTTTC
CASSIWVSGANVLTF
>TRBV29-1|TRBJ1-4|NA|NA
TGCAGCGTTGCCGGGGGGGCGGGTGATGAAAAACTGTTTTTT
CSVAGGAGDEKLFF
>TRBV10-3|TRBJ2-3|NA|TRBD2
TGTGCCACCTTAAGCGGGGGAATTAGCACAGATACGCAGTATTTT
CATLSGGISTDTQYF
>TRBV28|TRBJ2-7|NA|NA
TGTGCCAGCAGGGTGTACAGCTCGGACTTTGAACGTAGCGAGCAGTACTTC
CASRVYSSDFERSEQYF
>TRBV5-8|TRBJ1-2|NA|TRBD1
TGTGCCAGCAGCCCCTGGGACAGTACTAACTATGGCTACACCTTC
CASSPWDSTNYGYTF
>TRBV5-5|TRBJ1-1|NA|NA
TGTGCCAGCAGCTTCGACGGGAACACTGAAGCTTTCTTT
CASSFDGNTEAFF
>TRBV5-1|TRBJ2-5|few|NA
TGCGCCAGCAGCTACGACAGAAACCAAGAGACCCAGTACTTC
CASSYDRNQETQYF
>TRBV21-1|TRBJ2-7|once|NA
TGTGCCAGCAGCAAAGGACCTGGGGGCAGTGGCCCCTACGAGCAGTACTTC
CASSKGPGGSGPYEQYF
>TRBV5-1|TRBJ1-2|NA|TRBD1
TGCGCCAGCAGCCCAGGGGGCTTCGGGGGCTACACCTTC
CASSPGGFGGYTF
>TRBV15|TRBJ2-3|NA|TRBD2
TGTGCCACCAGCAGAGATAGAGCGGGGGATCGCACAGATACGCAGTATTTT
CATSRDRAGDRTDTQYF
>TRBV5-5|TRBJ2-3|NA|NA
TGTGCCAGCAGCTTGGAGGGGCGGGTCGGAGATACGCAGTATTTT
CASSLEGRVGDTQYF
>TRBV11-2|TRBJ1-6|NA|TRBD1
TGTGCCAGCAGCCGGACAGGGAATAATTCACCCCTCCACTTT
CASSRTGNNSPLHF
>TRBV2|TRBJ2-5|NA|TRBD2
TGTGCCAGCAGCCCCGGGACTATCCGTTTAGAGACCCAGTACTTC
CASSPGTIRLETQYF
>TRBV7-2|TRBJ2-7|NA|TRBD1
TGTGCCAGCAGCTTAACCGCGACAGGGGCTTACGAGCAGTACTTC
CASSLTATGAYEQYF
>TRBV10-3|TRBJ1-6|NA|NA
TGTGCCACACGATTTAGGACAGAAAGCTCCTATAATTCACCCCTCCACTTT
CATRFRTESSYNSPLHF
>TRBV5-1|TRBJ2-2|NA|NA
TGCGCCAGCAGCCCCTCGAACACCGGGGAGCTGTTTTTT
CASSPSNTGELFF
>TRBV20-1|TRBJ2-1|NA|TRBD1
TGCAGTGCGCAGACAGGGGAGCAGTTCTTC
CSAQTGEQFF
>TRBV7-9|TRBJ1-1|once|NA
TGTGCCAGCAGCCTAGTGGGAGGGATAGCTTTCTTT
CASSLVGGIAFF
>TRBV14|TRBJ2-7|NA|NA
TGTGCCAGCAGCCAGGACAGTAGATACGAGCAGTACTTC
CASSQDSRYEQYF
>TRBV7-8|TRBJ2-1|NA|TRBD2
TGTGCCAGCAAACTAGCGGAGAACAATGAGCAGTTCTTC
CASKLAENNEQFF
>TRBV29-1|TRBJ2-7|NA|NA
TGCAGCGCCCTAGGACGTTTAAGCTCCTACGAGCAGTACTTC
CSALGRLSSYEQYF
>TRBV4-3|TRBJ2-6|NA|NA
TGCGCCAGCAGCCAAGACATAGGGGCCTCTGGGGCCAACGTCCTGACTTTC
CASSQDIGASGANVLTF
>TRBV19|TRBJ1-5|NA|NA
TGTGCCAGTAGTATACGGCAGCGGGGTCAGCCCCAGCATTTT
CASSIRQRGQPQHF
>TRBV19|TRBJ2-1|NA|NA
TGTGCCAGTAGTACCCTCCTCCAGGCCGATGAGCAGTTCTTC
CASSTLLQADEQFF
>TRBV5-1|TRBJ2-6|NA|NA
TGCGCCAGCAGCCCCCTCTCTGGGGCCAACGTCCTGACTTTC
CASSPLSGANVLTF
>TRBV5-5|TRBJ2-7|NA|NA
TGTGCCAGCAGCTTGGTTGAGGGCTACGAGCAGTACTTC
CASSLVEGYEQYF
>TRBV4-2|TRBJ2-7|once|TRBD2
TGTGCCAGCAGCCCCGGGAGGACTAGCGGGACCTACGAGCAGTACTTC
CASSPGRTSGTYEQYF
>TRBV6-5|TRBJ1-2|NA|TRBD1
TGTGCCAGCACCGGACAGGGTAATGGCTACACCTTC
CASTGQGNGYTF
>TRBV4-1|TRBJ1-5|NA|NA
TGCGCCAGCAGCCAAGCTTTCTCGGCGGCCCTCTATAGCAATCAGCCCCAGCATTTT
CASSQAFSAALYSNQPQHF
>TRBV5-4|TRBJ2-1|NA|TRBD1
TGTGCCAGCAGCTTAAGAGGGGGCCGGAGGAATGAGCAGTTCTTC
CASSLRGGRRNEQFF
>TRBV6-5|TRBJ1-5|NA|NA
TGTGCCAGCAGGCCGACAGGATATAGCAATCAGCCCCAGCATTTT
CASRPTGYSNQPQHF
>TRBV4-3|TRBJ1-6|NA|NA
TGCGCCAGCAGCCAAGATGGACGTTTACCCCTCCACTTT
CASSQDGRLPLHF
>TRBV7-6|TRBJ1-5|NA|TRBD1
TGTGCCAGCAGCCCTACAGGGGTAGGCGTCAATCAGCCCCAGCATTTT
CASSPTGVGVNQPQHF
>TRBV28|TRBJ1-2|NA|NA
TGTGCCAGCACGGGCAGGGCGGGCTATGGCTACACCTTC
CASTGRAGYGYTF
>TRBV10-3|TRBJ2-7|NA|TRBD1
TGTGCCATCAGTGCTCAGGGGGTCGAGCAGTACTTC
CAISAQGVEQYF
>TRBV28|TRBJ2-4|NA|NA
TGTGCCAGCAGTTTACGAACAGGGTTGGGGAACATTCAGTACTTC
CASSLRTGLGNIQYF
>TRBV7-6|TRBJ2-3|NA|NA
TGTGCCAGCAGCCCCCGTCGGGGTTCTAGCACAGATACGCAGTATTTT
CASSPRRGSSTDTQYF
>TRBV11-2|TRBJ1-2|NA|NA
TGTGCCAGCAGCTCATCCCGAAGAGCAGGGCCGCAGACCTATGGCTACACCTTC
CASSSSRRAGPQTYGYTF
>TRBV6-1|TRBJ2-7|NA|TRBD2
TGTGCCAGCAGCTCCTCGGGGGGTAGCGCGTACGAGCAGTACTTC
CASSSSGGSAYEQYF
>TRBV15|TRBJ2-7|NA|TRBD1
TGTGCCACCAGCCCAAGGGGGCCACAGGGGGTTCGCCACGAGCAGTACTTC
CATSPRGPQGVRHEQYF
>TRBV5-5|TRBJ1-4|NA|NA
TGTGCCAGCAGCTCCAGGGCTGGGGAAAAACTGTTTTTT
CASSSRAGEKLFF
>TRBV18|TRBJ2-7|NA|NA
TGTGCCAGCTCACCACCGGGGAAACAGGGCTACGAGCAGTACTTC
CASSPPGKQGYEQYF
>TRBV7-1|TRBJ2-7|NA|TRBD1
TGTGCCAGTAAGAGGACAGGGGGCTACGAGCAGTACTTC
CASKRTGGYEQYF
>TRBV30|TRBJ2-1|few|NA
TGTGCCTGGAGTGACGGACTTTACAATGAGCAGTTCTTC
CAWSDGLYNEQFF
>TRBV6-6|TRBJ2-7|NA|TRBD2
TGTGCCAGCAGTACCGAGCGGGGGGGATCCTACGAGCAGTACTTC
CASSTERGGSYEQYF
>TRBV11-1|TRBJ2-1|NA|NA
TGTGCCAGCAGCATCCGACTAGTCGATGAGCAGTTCTTC
CASSIRLVDEQFF